What follows are 8 T cell receptor beta chains derived from one specimen sequenced in a study of blood T cell repertoires in COVID-19. TCRdb keeps only in-frame clones here, not all; method: immunoSEQ multiplex PCR. The sample records 250,000 or so clones, around 80% being singletons. Sample: peripheral blood. These receptors were collected from a woman at least 80 years old with acute or convalescent COVID-19.

V and J are TRBV7-8 and TRBJ1-2, with TRBD1 as a possible D gene (5 bases). The CDR3 loop spans 15 amino acids. The ends were cut back, 4 bases at V and 4 bases at J, with 16 bases in the middle. Germline V gene lookup returns CDR1 SGHVS and CDR2 FQNEAQ. In DNA, the CDR3 is TGTGCCAGCAGCTCCGGGAGGGTGGGACCCTATGGCTACACCTTC. Its translation is CASSSGRVGPYGYTF.

This clone was counted ten times or more. The V gene is TRBV29-1, the J gene TRBJ2-5; D is ambiguous. There are 13 residues in the CDR3. Trimming shortened V by 3 bases and J by 5 bases, and 13 bases separated the two germline ends. Germline loops: CDR1 SQVTM, CDR2 ANQGSEA. CDR3 sequence: CSVDALAHETQYF. The CDR3, as DNA: TGCAGCGTTGATGCGTTAGCCCATGAGACCCAGTACTTC. The whole variable domain, remainder taken from reference TRBV29-1 and TRBJ2-5, is SAVISQKPSRDICQRGTSLTIQCQVDSQVTMMFWYRQQPGQSLTLIATANQGSEATYESGFVIDKFPISRPNLTFSTLTVSNMSPEDSSIYLCSVDALAHETQYFGPGTRLLVL.

This clone was seen repeatedly, ten times or more. The chain employs TRBV6-5 and TRBJ1-1; D is unclear. Per the germline V gene, CDR1 is MNHEY and CDR2 is SVGAGI. The CDR3 runs to 14 residues. Trimming cost V 0 bases and J 5 bases, with 10 bases left between them. The CDR3 reads CASSYSDPRTEAFF. DNA of the CDR3: TGTGCCAGCAGTTACTCAGATCCGAGGACTGAAGCTTTCTTT.

This clone is a singleton in its sample. This sequence joins TRBV29-1 and TRBJ1-2; D is ambiguous. CDR3 length: 16 amino acids. V dropped 0 bases and J dropped 4 bases, with 18 bases sitting between them. Per the germline V gene, CDR1 is SQVTM and CDR2 is ANQGSEA. The DNA of the CDR3 is TGCAGCGTTGAAGAAACTCTTAGTCCCCCCCTCTATGGCTACACCTTC. It specifies CSVEETLSPPLYGYTF.

The chain is built from TRBV4-3 and TRBJ2-4, with D perhaps matching TRBD2 (6 bases). Germline V gives CDR1 LGHNA, CDR2 YSLEER. Trimming pared 6 bases from V and 9 bases from J, leaving 27 bases between. There are 17 residues in the CDR3. CDR3 nucleotides: TGCGCCAGCAGACTAGGAAATTTCAATCCGGGGGTAAGCATTCAGTACTTC. This codes for CASRLGNFNPGVSIQYF.

The chain joins TRBV19 to TRBJ2-1, with TRBD1 as a possible D gene (6 bases). Trimming removed 5 bases at V and 2 bases at J, with 10 bases between. Germline V gene data show CDR1 as LNHDA and CDR2 as SQIVND (reference sequence). The CDR3 covers 14 residues. The CDR3 bases are TGTGCCAGTAGTTCGGGACAAACCTACAATGAGCAGTTCTTC. This translates into CASSSGQTYNEQFF.

This chain links TRBV4-2 with TRBJ1-6; no clear D. CDR1 and CDR2 (germline): LGHNA, YNFKEQ. The CDR3 covers 16 residues. V lost 1 base and J lost 0, with 7 bases in between. This CDR3 reads CASSQVISSYNSPLHF. CDR3 bases: TGTGCCAGCAGCCAAGTTATTAGCTCCTATAATTCACCCCTCCACTTT.

This clone was seen more than once but under ten times. Different DNA sequences within this sample yield the same CDR3. The rearrangement links TRBV28 to TRBJ2-5; D unresolved. Germline V gene sequence: CDR1 MDHEN, CDR2 SYDVKM. This CDR3 is built from 11 residues. Trimming took off 5 bases at V and 4 bases at J, with 5 bases between the two ends. The CDR3 DNA sequence: TGTGCCAGCAGTCTTAGAGAGACCCAGTACTTC. This translates into CASSLRETQYF. The full variable domain, completed using reference TRBV28 and TRBJ2-5, is DVKVTQSSRYLVKRTGEKVFLECVQDMDHENMFWYRQDPGLGLRLIYFSYDVKMKEKGDIPEGYSVSREKKERFSLILESASTNQTSMYLCASSLRETQYFGPGTRLLVL.